This T cell receptor beta chain was identified during a study of T cell repertoires in cytomegalovirus infection. Study conclusions and caveats: Dominating the ex vivo response were TCR beta clonotypes that were CMV-specific and HLA-C-restricted.

This clonotype was detected only a few times. The antigen is not known. Germline V lookup: CDR1 MDHEN, CDR2 SYDVKM. Trimming took 6 bases from V and 6 from J, leaving 15 bases between them. CDR3 length: 14 amino acids. TCRdb ran MiXCR on the reads and lists one entry per CDR3 protein. The sample lists about 400,000 distinct CDR3 sequences; about 35% were seen once. The V call is TRBV28, the J call TRBJ2-1, with a weak D call TRBD1 (6 bases). The sample in question was cultured PBMCs, obtained from culture after CMV antigen stimulation. This sequence was found in a human donor in good health (CMV status not recorded). Some clones in this sample may be carry-over from other donors' samples. The CDR3 DNA follows: TGTGCCAGCAGCCAGGGGTCCCCCCGCAATGAGCAGTTCTTC. As protein: CASSQGSPRNEQFF. Full variable domain (remainder filled in from reference TRBV28 and TRBJ2-1): DVKVTQSSRYLVKRTGEKVFLECVQDMDHENMFWYRQDPGLGLRLIYFSYDVKMKEKGDIPEGYSVSREKKERFSLILESASTNQTSMYLCASSQGSPRNEQFFGPGTRLTVL.